Listed here are 17 T cell receptor beta chains from one sample, sequenced in a study of early T cells in non-severe SARS-CoV-2 infection. Via MiXCR, TCRdb re-called the 5' RACE reads, giving one row per CDR3 protein. The data show 74,000 or so distinct CDR3 sequences, more than 9% seen once. Sequencing was performed on whole blood. The receptors come from an adult who was a healthcare worker with PCR-confirmed SARS-CoV-2 infection or an uninfected control (not recorded which).

The chain links TRBV5-1 to TRBJ1-1; D might be TRBD1 (6 bases). Germline CDR1 SGHRS, CDR2 YFSETQ. CDR3 size: 14 residues. The V gene lost 4 bases and the J gene lost 5 bases, with 15 bases spanning the gap. DNA of the CDR3: TGCGCCAGCAGCGGGACAACAGGGAATACTGAAGCTTTCTTT. It translates to CASSGTTGNTEAFF.

As to this clonotype: A read error is possible here, since a much larger clone lies one base away. The gene calls are TRBV19 and TRBJ2-4, with D possibly TRBD2 on 6 matching bases. The germline CDR1 and CDR2 sequences are LNHDA and SQIVND (reference sequence). Trimming removed 11 bases at V and 8 bases at J, with 22 bases between. There are 14 residues in the CDR3. The CDR3 DNA reads TGTGCCGGTAATCACGGGAGTGCCTCCCACATTCAGTACTTC. Translating it yields CAGNHGSASHIQYF.

V usage is TRBV20-1 and J usage is TRBJ1-5; D is possibly TRBD1 (5 bases). Germline V gene sequence: CDR1 DFQATT, CDR2 SNEGSKA (reference sequence). This CDR3 region has 12 residues. V lost 6 bases and J lost 4, with 10 bases in between. The DNA for the CDR3 is TGCAGTGCGGCGCGGGGGAATCAGCCCCAGCATTTT. As protein: CSAARGNQPQHF.

V gene TRBV7-8 combines with J gene TRBJ2-4; D possibly corresponds to TRBD1 (5 bases). This CDR3 spans 15 amino acids. Germline lookup yields CDR1 SGHVS and CDR2 FQNEAQ. V was clipped by 1 base and J by 6 bases, with 13 bases between them. The CDR3 spells CASSLGETGSNIQYF. Written as DNA, the CDR3 is TGTGCCAGCAGCTTAGGAGAAACAGGATCAAACATTCAGTACTTC.

This clonotype was found many times. The chain employs TRBV6-5 and TRBJ2-2; 12 bases are a match to TRBD2. Germline CDR1 is MNHEY and CDR2 is SVGAGI. This CDR3 spans 21 amino acids. Trimming cost V 2 bases and J 6 bases; bases outside gene matches: 19. CDR3 residues: CASSYLLTRLAGELRPGELFF. As DNA, the CDR3 is TGTGCCAGCAGTTACCTACTGACCCGACTAGCGGGAGAGTTACGACCCGGGGAGCTGTTTTTT.

At least ten counts were recorded for this clonotype. The chain links TRBV12-3 or TRBV12-4 to TRBJ2-3; the D gene is possibly TRBD2 (6 bases). The CDR3 is 14 residues long. V dropped 6 bases and J dropped 4 bases, with 14 bases sitting between them. CDR3 region: CASRKGGGPDTQYF. CDR3 coding DNA: TGTGCCAGCAGAAAGGGAGGCGGCCCAGATACGCAGTATTTT.

This clonotype has at least ten counts. The CDR3 region is CSVLWTGGIVGYTF. The DNA of the CDR3 is TGCAGCGTTTTATGGACAGGGGGCATCGTTGGCTACACCTTC. V usage is TRBV29-1 and J usage is TRBJ1-2, with 11 bases aligning to TRBD1. Germline V gene sequence: CDR1 SQVTM, CDR2 ANQGSEA. CDR3 length: 14 residues. Unmatched junction bases numbered 9, after V lost 5 bases and J lost 7 bases.

The V and J genes are TRBV6-2 or TRBV6-3 and TRBJ1-1; D is unclear. CDR1 MNHEY and CDR2 SVGEGT come from the germline V gene. CDR3 size: 12 residues. V shed 4 bases and J shed 11 bases, with 14 bases lying between them. The CDR3: CASSFGLGEAFF. The CDR3 nucleotides are TGTGCCAGCAGTTTTGGTTTGGGAGAGGCTTTCTTT.

This clonotype was counted at least ten times. The V call is TRBV6-1, the J call TRBJ2-3; D is uncertain. Trimming removed 1 base at V and 4 bases at J, with 3 bases between. Germline V CDR1 and CDR2: MNHNS, SASEGT. The CDR3 spans 12 residues. The chain's CDR3 is CASSEGADTQYF. The DNA of the CDR3 is TGTGCCAGCAGTGAAGGAGCAGATACGCAGTATTTT.

The CDR3 DNA reads as TGTGCCAGCAGCTTCGGCCACCAAGAGACCCAGTACTTC. This translates into CASSFGHQETQYF. The chain links TRBV11-3 to TRBJ2-5, with D unresolved. The CDR3 has 13 amino acids. Germline V CDR1 and CDR2: SGHNT, YENEEA. Trimming cost V 3 bases and J 0 bases, with 5 bases left between them.

CDR3 nucleotide sequence: TGCACGACTTCGGAGACGGCGGGCGCTTTCTTT. Its protein is CTTSETAGAFF. The chain couples TRBV29-1 to TRBJ1-1; D gene unclear. CDR1 and CDR2 from the germline V gene are SQVTM and ANQGSEA. This CDR3 spans 11 amino acids.

This clonotype was seen at least ten times. CDR3 nucleotides: TGTGCCAGCTCACCAAATACAGGGCGGGAGCAGTACTTC. Amino acids: CASSPNTGREQYF. This chain uses TRBV18 with TRBJ2-7, with D possibly matching TRBD1 (6 bases). Trimming stripped 2 bases from V and 7 bases from J, with 12 bases between. The CDR3 runs to 13 residues. Germline V gene sequence: CDR1 KGHSH, CDR2 LQKENI.

This chain joins TRBV5-5 and TRBJ1-1; D possibly corresponds to TRBD1 (5 bases). The CDR3 covers 14 residues. In germline, CDR1 is SGHKS, CDR2 YYEKEE (reference sequence). The V end was cut by 0 bases, the J end by 6 bases, with 12 bases between. The CDR3 sequence is CASSLEGIVAEAFF. DNA for the CDR3: TGTGCCAGCAGCTTGGAGGGGATTGTCGCTGAAGCTTTCTTT.

This clonotype was observed many times. This chain joins TRBV27 and TRBJ2-5, with 10 bases that match TRBD2. Unmatched junction bases numbered 9, after V lost 6 bases and J lost 5 bases. This CDR3 is built from 15 residues. Germline loops: CDR1 MNHEY, CDR2 SMNVEV (reference sequence). The CDR3 loop reads CASRTAGGSRETQYF. CDR3 nucleotide sequence: TGTGCCAGCAGGACAGCGGGAGGGTCACGGGAGACCCAGTACTTC.

The CDR3 reads CSAPLGLGNTIYF. The CDR3, as DNA: TGCAGTGCTCCACTGGGATTGGGAAACACCATATATTTT. The V gene is TRBV20-1, the J gene TRBJ1-3, with D unresolved. Germline CDR1 is DFQATT and CDR2 is SNEGSKA (reference sequence). The length of the CDR3 is 13 residues. Trimming took off 5 bases at V and 4 bases at J, with 12 bases between the two ends.

Many counts were recorded for this clonotype. This chain links TRBV6-5 with TRBJ2-3; D may match TRBD1 or TRBD2 (5 bases each). In germline, CDR1 is MNHEY, CDR2 SVGAGI. Trimming shortened V by 4 bases and J by 6 bases, and 11 bases separated the two germline ends. This CDR3 comprises 13 residues. CDR3 residues: CASSSQRGDTQYF. CDR3 sequence (DNA): TGTGCCAGCAGTTCCCAGAGGGGCGATACGCAGTATTTT.

This clonotype occurred a few times. This rearrangement joins TRBV12-3 or TRBV12-4 to TRBJ2-1; D uncertain. The CDR3 spans 14 residues. V was shortened by 1 base and J by 0 bases, with 4 bases between the two germline ends. CDR3 amino acids: CASSLGGSYNEQFF. In nucleotides, the CDR3 is TGTGCCAGCAGTTTAGGGGGCTCCTACAATGAGCAGTTCTTC.